Following are 27 T cell receptor beta chains from one sample sequenced in a study of T cells after yellow fever vaccination (dated by TCRdb to 2018 to 2020). Libraries were made using 5' RACE. The reads were generated on an Illumina HiSeq 2500. The public reads were quality trimmed at Q25 with fastp and then assembled into clones with MiXCR by TCRdb, keeping productive beta chains. Rows with a matching CDR3 protein are joined into one entry that keeps the most common DNA and genes. In this sample the table shows just over 25,000 distinct CDR3 sequences, 4.5% to 5.5% of which occur a single time. Approximately 10% of the sample rests with the top ten. The treatment or condition tag for this specimen amounts to: live attenuated yellow fever vaccine strain. The sequences come from PBMCs, either bulk or a sorted T-cell subset (CD4+, CD8+, memory, or dextramer-sorted; not recorded which), collected 15 days after the yellow fever booster vaccination. These receptors came from a man in his thirties or forties who received the YFV17D yellow fever vaccine.

There are many counts of this clonotype. V gene TRBV6-2 or TRBV6-3 combines with J gene TRBJ2-7; tentative D call: TRBD1 (5 bases). CDR1 is MNHEY and CDR2 is SVGEGT in the germline V gene. There are 12 residues in the CDR3. The V end was cut by 5 bases, the J end by 4 bases, with 9 bases between. The CDR3 loop reads CASSNDRYEQYF. The CDR3 DNA reads TGTGCCAGCAGTAACGACAGATACGAGCAGTACTTC.

The table lists this clonotype with many counts. The chain joins TRBV12-3 or TRBV12-4 to TRBJ1-6; TRBD1 might be the D (5 bases). Trimming stripped 6 bases from V and 7 bases from J, with 19 bases between. The CDR3 runs to 16 residues. This CDR3 reads CASSMVGGIRNSPLHF. CDR3 coding DNA: TGTGCCAGCAGCATGGTTGGGGGGATAAGGAATTCACCCCTCCACTTT.

This clonotype was recorded at least ten times. This rearrangement joins TRBV28 to TRBJ2-7, with 7 bases fitting TRBD2. Germline V gene sequence: CDR1 MDHEN, CDR2 SYDVKM. Germline trimming cut 5 bases from V and 6 bases from J; bases unmatched to any gene: 10. The CDR3 is 14 residues long. DNA of the CDR3: TGTGCCAGCAGTCTGCTAGCGGAGGGTATCGAGCAGTACTTC. Amino acid sequence: CASSLLAEGIEQYF.

This clonotype counts as medium-sized. CDR3 region: CASKGSGRRDIQYF. Written as DNA, the CDR3 is TGCGCCAGCAAGGGTAGCGGGAGACGGGACATTCAGTACTTC. The chain joins TRBV5-1 to TRBJ2-4; 9 nucleotides line up with TRBD2. The CDR3 sequence is 14 residues long. Germline V lookup: CDR1 SGHRS, CDR2 YFSETQ. V lost 6 bases, J lost 8 bases, and 9 bases stayed unmatched.

There are a few counts of this clonotype. The chain combines TRBV5-4 with TRBJ2-3; 8 nucleotides line up with TRBD2. V lost 0 bases, J lost 0 bases, and 9 bases stayed unmatched. Germline assignment: CDR1 SGHNT and CDR2 YYREEE (reference sequence). CDR3 length: 18 residues. The CDR3 region is CASSLGSTSGQSTDTQYF. CDR3 DNA sequence: TGTGCCAGCAGCTTGGGGAGCACTAGCGGTCAGAGCACAGATACGCAGTATTTT.

This clonotype was seen a single time. This may arise from a read error, as a much more abundant clone is one base away. This chain links TRBV4-3 with TRBJ2-2; D is perhaps TRBD1 (6 bases). Germline loops: CDR1 LGHNA, CDR2 YSLEER. The CDR3 sequence is 16 residues long. With 1 base removed from V and 5 bases from J, the gap between germline ends came to 14 bases. The CDR3 sequence: CASSQGEGQGTGELFF. In DNA form, the CDR3 reads TGCGCCAGCAGCCAAGGAGAGGGTCAGGGGACCGGGGAGCTGTTTTTT.

This clonotype was recorded many times. DNA for the CDR3: TGCAGTGCTAGAGATCGTGTCACACCTGAAGCTTTCTTT. Protein product: CSARDRVTPEAFF. V and J are TRBV20-1 and TRBJ1-1; D is unresolved. CDR3 size: 13 residues. Germline V lookup: CDR1 DFQATT, CDR2 SNEGSKA (reference sequence). Deletions cut 0 bases from V and 6 bases from J, with 11 bases between.

This clonotype was observed many times. The chain uses TRBV20-1 and TRBJ2-1, with TRBD2 matching 7 bases. This CDR3 has 14 amino acids. J gave up 4 bases and V 3 bases, and 6 bases lay outside the gene matches. Germline CDR1 is DFQATT and CDR2 is SNEGSKA (reference sequence). DNA for the CDR3: TGCAGTGCTAGCCGGGGACTACCGTACAATGAGCAGTTCTTC. It yields the protein CSASRGLPYNEQFF.

This clonotype was observed many times. CDR3 protein: CSARAWSGANVLTF. CDR3 nucleotide sequence: TGCAGTGCTAGGGCGTGGTCTGGGGCCAACGTCCTGACTTTC. The chain recombines TRBV20-1 with TRBJ2-6; no definite D call. V was clipped by 3 bases and J by 1 base, with 7 bases between them. From germline, CDR1 is DFQATT and CDR2 SNEGSKA (reference sequence). The CDR3 runs to 14 residues.

This clonotype was picked up many times. V usage is TRBV7-2 and J usage is TRBJ2-3; possible D gene TRBD1, 6 bases. The CDR3 spans 15 residues. Trimming shortened V by 2 bases and J by 1 base, and 10 bases separated the two germline ends. Germline CDR1 SGHTA, CDR2 FQGNSA. The CDR3 bases are TGTGCCAGCAGCTTACTGGGGGCTCGCACAGATACGCAGTATTTT. This gives the protein CASSLLGARTDTQYF.

The genes are TRBV11-2 and TRBJ2-7, with TRBD2 identical over 9 bases. Germline V gene lookup returns CDR1 SGHAT and CDR2 FQNNGV. Trimming took 6 bases from V and 4 from J; bases not matched to a gene: 4. This CDR3 is built from 13 residues. The CDR3 spells CASRISGSYEQYF. The CDR3 nucleotides read TGTGCCAGCAGGATTAGCGGGAGTTACGAGCAGTACTTC.

This clonotype has at least ten counts. V usage is TRBV3-1 and J usage is TRBJ2-1; the D gene is possibly TRBD2 (5 bases). The CDR3 contains 12 residues. The germline CDR1 and CDR2 sequences are LGHDT and YNNKEL (reference sequence). V lost 1 base and J 8 bases, leaving 6 bases between the germline ends. For the CDR3, the DNA is TGTGCCAGCAGCCAAGTGGAGGATGAGCAGTTCTTC. Translating it yields CASSQVEDEQFF.

This clonotype was detected ten times or more. The V gene is TRBV24-1, the J gene TRBJ2-5; unclear D gene. Germline V gene sequence: CDR1 KGHDR, CDR2 SFDVKD. V shed 9 bases and J shed 5 bases, with 9 bases lying between them. This CDR3 has 11 residues. The CDR3: CATQDVETQYF. In nucleotides, the CDR3 is TGTGCCACCCAGGACGTGGAGACCCAGTACTTC.

This clonotype was observed at least ten times. The J gene is TRBJ2-1, the V gene TRBV5-8, with a tentative D call TRBD2 (6 bases). Between the trimmed V and J ends, which lost 3 bases and 0 bases, there was a span of 10 bases. Germline V CDR1 and CDR2: SGHTS, YDEGEE. This CDR3 spans 15 amino acids. This CDR3 reads CASSSGLASYNEQFF. The CDR3 DNA sequence: TGTGCCAGCAGCTCGGGACTGGCCTCCTACAATGAGCAGTTCTTC.

In its sample, this clonotype was seen many times. The CDR3 DNA follows: TGTGCCAGCAGCTTTGGGTCGTGGGTTGAGCAGTACTTC. It is translated as CASSFGSWVEQYF. The chain links TRBV7-2 to TRBJ2-7; no reliable D call. This CDR3 comprises 13 residues. V was cut by 3 bases and J by 7 bases, with 13 bases left in between. Germline V gene sequence: CDR1 SGHTA, CDR2 FQGNSA. The whole variable domain, filled in from reference TRBV7-2 and TRBJ2-7, reads GAGVSQSPSNKVTEKGKDVELRCDPISGHTALYWYRQSLGQGLEFLIYFQGNSAPDKSGLPSDRFSAERTGGSVSTLTIQRTQQEDSAVYLCASSFGSWVEQYFGPGTRLTVT.

In this sample, this clonotype turned up many times. The J gene is TRBJ2-5, the V gene TRBV7-2; 7 bases agree with TRBD2. CDR1 and CDR2 from the germline V gene are SGHTA and FQGNSA. This CDR3 is built from 16 residues. V was pared by 3 bases and J by 3 bases, with 10 bases of the junction left unmatched. This chain's CDR3 is CASSLSGTTSKETQYF. CDR3 coding DNA: TGTGCCAGCAGCTTGAGCGGGACGACCTCCAAAGAGACCCAGTACTTC.

This clonotype showed up many times. The chain employs TRBV6-2 or TRBV6-3 and TRBJ2-1, with 13 bases lining up with TRBD2. J lost 6 bases, V lost 6 bases, and 5 bases had no gene match. Germline CDR1 is MNHEY and CDR2 is SVGEGT. CDR3 length: 15 amino acids. CDR3 DNA sequence: TGTGCCAGCAGAGAGACTAGCGGGAGGCGCAATGAGCAGTTCTTC. Its protein is CASRETSGRRNEQFF.

Ten or more counts support this clonotype. The rearrangement uses TRBV19 and TRBJ2-7, with D unclear. The CDR3 is made up of 12 amino acids. Trimming took 5 bases from V and 0 from J, leaving 5 bases between them. Per the germline V gene, CDR1 is LNHDA and CDR2 is SQIVND (reference sequence). CDR3 sequence: CASSWNSYEQYF. Written as DNA, the CDR3 is TGTGCCAGTAGTTGGAACTCCTACGAGCAGTACTTC.

This clonotype has more than one count but fewer than ten. The rearrangement uses TRBV20-1 and TRBJ2-7; TRBD2 is a possible D gene (6 bases). Germline assignment: CDR1 DFQATT and CDR2 SNEGSKA (reference sequence). The CDR3 sequence is 16 residues long. Trimming removed 1 base from V and 0 bases from J, with 16 bases in between. This chain's CDR3 is CSARGASEKSSYEQYF. In DNA, the CDR3 is TGCAGTGCTAGAGGTGCTAGCGAGAAGAGCTCCTACGAGCAGTACTTC.

This clonotype has at least ten counts. The chain links TRBV30 to TRBJ2-1; TRBD1 or TRBD2 may be the D gene (5 bases each). CDR1 GTSNPN and CDR2 SVGIG come from the germline V gene (reference sequence). Between the trimmed V and J ends, which lost 4 bases and 6 bases, there was a span of 16 bases. The CDR3 contains 14 residues. The CDR3 loop reads CAWTGTRTFNEQFF. The CDR3 bases are TGTGCCTGGACGGGGACCCGAACCTTCAATGAGCAGTTCTTC.

This clonotype was picked up many times. The chain has TRBV12-3 or TRBV12-4 and TRBJ2-7; D is uncertain. CDR3 length: 13 amino acids. V dropped 1 base and J dropped 6 bases, with 10 bases sitting between them. CDR3 region: CASSLGPVSEQYF. CDR3 coding DNA: TGTGCCAGCAGTTTAGGCCCGGTGAGCGAGCAGTACTTC.

This clonotype was counted at least ten times. This rearrangement joins TRBV5-1 to TRBJ1-6; 9 positions match TRBD1. V shed 3 bases, J shed 8 bases, and the junction held 6 bases outside the gene matches. The CDR3 extends over 15 amino acids. Germline V CDR1 and CDR2: SGHRS, YFSETQ. The CDR3 is CASSWGGQGDSPLHF. DNA of the CDR3: TGCGCCAGCAGCTGGGGGGGACAGGGAGATTCACCCCTCCACTTT.

This clonotype was seen ten or more times. V and J are TRBV29-1 and TRBJ2-3; D gene ambiguous. The germline gives CDR1 SQVTM, CDR2 ANQGSEA. This CDR3 is 14 amino acids long. V was shortened by 4 bases and J by 2 bases, with 13 bases between the two germline ends. Here the CDR3 DNA reads TGCAGCGTTGCGGCGGAGTCCTTCACAGATACGCAGTATTTT. The encoded protein is CSVAAESFTDTQYF.

This clonotype was seen ten or more times. The J gene is TRBJ2-1, the V gene TRBV5-6, with D possibly being TRBD2 (6 bases). The CDR3 loop spans 17 amino acids. V was pared by 4 bases and J by 0 bases, with 17 bases between. The V gene's germline CDR1 is SGHDT and CDR2 YYEEEE. CDR3 sequence (DNA): TGTGCCAGCAGCCCCCGGGGAGGCGACCTCTCCTACAATGAGCAGTTCTTC. It yields the protein CASSPRGGDLSYNEQFF. Looking up the rest from reference TRBV5-6 and TRBJ2-1 gives the full variable domain: DAGVTQSPTHLIKTRGQQVTLRCSPKSGHDTVSWYQQALGQGPQFIFQYYEEEERQRGNFPDRFSGHQFPNYSSELNVNALLLGDSALYLCASSPRGGDLSYNEQFFGPGTRLTVL.

The sample holds many counts of this clonotype. The V call is TRBV7-2, the J call TRBJ2-7, with 13 positions matching TRBD2. The CDR3 is made up of 14 amino acids. The junction had 1 base not matched to a gene; V was cut back by 4 bases and J by 4 bases. Germline-derived CDR1 and CDR2 are SGHTA and FQGNSA. Here the CDR3 DNA reads TGTGCCAGCAGCTGGACTAGCGGGAGATACGAGCAGTACTTC. It yields the protein CASSWTSGRYEQYF.

This clonotype came up many times. J is TRBJ2-5 and V is TRBV20-1; 11 bases are shared with TRBD2. Trimming took 6 bases from V and 7 from J; bases not matched to a gene: 10. CDR3 size: 14 residues. The germline CDR1 and CDR2 sequences are DFQATT and SNEGSKA (reference sequence). CDR3 sequence reads: CSAKLSGREGTQYF. CDR3 nucleotide sequence: TGCAGTGCAAAACTTAGCGGGAGGGAAGGGACCCAGTACTTC.

This clonotype was counted many times. The chain recombines TRBV15 with TRBJ2-5; possible D gene TRBD1, 6 bases. Per the germline V gene, CDR1 is LNHNV and CDR2 is YYDKDF (reference sequence). Trimming left V 0 bases short and J 5 bases short, with 16 bases between. The CDR3 has 16 amino acids. The CDR3 reads CATSRDPGRRGETQYF. CDR3 sequence (DNA): TGTGCCACCAGCAGAGATCCGGGCAGAAGGGGGGAGACCCAGTACTTC.